The rows below give T cell receptor beta chains drawn from one sample of a study of cytomegalovirus exposure and HLA in healthy donors. Only in-frame clones appear in the TCRdb table, and some are missing; sequencing was by immunoSEQ multiplex PCR. The sample records under 200,000 clones, roughly 80% being singletons. The sample taken for sequencing was PBMCs. The receptors here all came from a woman aged 45-65 years in good health and CMV-seronegative. CDR3s include the opening cysteine and the closing phenylalanine or tryptophan. The order of the fields is D gene, V gene, clone size, J gene, CDR3 protein, CDR3 DNA. A D gene is named only where the DNA matches it firmly. The size entry is marked missing in some rows and otherwise reads once, few, many or a size class.

>.|TRBV30|.|TRBJ2-3
CAWSVLSTDTQYF
TGTGCCTGGAGTGTACTAAGCACAGATACGCAGTATTTT
>.|TRBV9|.|TRBJ1-2
CASSVTGLGYTF
TGTGCCAGCAGCGTCACAGGGCTTGGCTACACCTTC
>TRBD1|TRBV25-1|.|TRBJ2-3
CATGVYGSSTDTQYF
TGTGCAACAGGGGTCTACGGGTCTAGCACAGATACGCAGTATTTT
>TRBD2|TRBV4-1|.|TRBJ2-1
CASSHQTSGRNEQFF
TGCGCCAGCAGCCATCAGACTAGCGGGAGAAATGAGCAGTTCTTC
>.|TRBV7-9|.|TRBJ1-3
CASSPSAGNTIYF
TGTGCCAGCAGCCCCTCAGCGGGAAACACCATATATTTT
>TRBD1|TRBV9|.|TRBJ2-7
CASSVGPGQGSWSYEQYF
TGTGCCAGCAGCGTTGGCCCGGGACAGGGATCCTGGTCCTACGAGCAGTACTTC
>.|TRBV28|.|TRBJ2-7
CASRVSGLGSYEQYF
TGTGCCAGCAGGGTATCAGGTTTGGGTTCCTACGAGCAGTACTTC
>TRBD2|TRBV27|.|TRBJ2-3
CASRDRLAGEDTQYF
TGTGCCAGCAGAGACCGACTAGCGGGAGAAGATACGCAGTATTTT
>TRBD1|TRBV28|.|TRBJ1-2
CASNPGQGAYGYTF
TGTGCCAGCAATCCCGGACAGGGGGCCTATGGCTACACCTTC
>TRBD1|TRBV4-3|.|TRBJ2-5
CASSRQQGCQETQYF
TGCGCCAGCAGCCGCCAACAGGGGTGCCAAGAGACCCAGTACTTC
>.|TRBV7-9|.|TRBJ2-3
CASSLQGWDTQYF
TGTGCCAGCAGCTTACAGGGTTGGGATACGCAGTATTTT
>TRBD1|TRBV10-3|.|TRBJ1-2
CAISTGQEYGYTF
TGTGCCATCAGTACGGGACAGGAATATGGCTACACCTTC
>.|TRBV7-8|.|TRBJ1-1
CASSLVLRTPNTEAFF
TGTGCCAGCAGCTTAGTACTAAGGACACCGAACACTGAAGCTTTCTTT
>.|TRBV6-1|.|TRBJ2-1
CASSVTLSSFEQFF
TGTGCCAGCAGTGTTACCCTTAGCTCCTTTGAGCAGTTCTTC
>TRBD1|TRBV7-9|once|TRBJ1-5
CASSTTTGGNQPQHF
TGTGCCAGCAGTACGACGACAGGGGGCAATCAGCCCCAGCATTTT